Listed here is a single T cell receptor beta chain. Its specificity is unknown. The germline V and J ends were trimmed by 6 bases and 8 bases, with 16 bases remaining between them. Per germline, CDR1 MNHNY and CDR2 SVGAGI (reference sequence). The CDR3 length is 14 residues. Amplification by 5'RACE using constant-segment primers produced TCR alpha and TCR beta cDNA libraries that carried sample barcodes and UMIs. TCRdb re-called the 5' RACE reads with MiXCR, one entry per CDR3 protein. The sample yields some 180,000 distinct CDR3 sequences, 10% to 15% seen once. This sample stems from a study of T-cell memory formation after mild COVID-19. The study, taken as a whole, reports: Mainly in CM and EM were contracting CD4+ clones; CD8+ were in EMRA. Some clones that responded were present in memory (sampled pre-infection), which suggests cross-reactive memory joined. Clones that contracted from day 15 to 85 were balanced CD4/CD8, while later expanders leaned CD4+.

This rearrangement joins TRBV6-6 to TRBJ1-4, with D possibly being TRBD1 (5 bases). The TCR was taken from a man younger than 30 who had mild COVID-19 (a few samples of this study predate the infection). Cell type and time point are not known. Input material: PBMCs or a T cell subset sorted from them (not recorded which). CDR3 DNA: TGTGCCAGCAGCTTCATAGGGACTTGGGAAAAACTGTTTTTT. It encodes CASSFIGTWEKLFF.